A single sample gave rise to the 2 T cell receptor beta chains below, sequenced in a study of shared clonotypes between healthy human individuals. TCRdb's copy holds only in-frame clones and misses some; the assay was immunoSEQ multiplex PCR. The table lists about 510,000 clones, 79% of them singletons. Sequences were obtained from PBMCs. The source of these receptors is a woman aged 35 to 49 in good health. Some clones in this sample may be carry-over from other donors' samples.

The V and J genes are TRBV5-4 and TRBJ2-7, with 9 bases that match TRBD2. The ends lost 1 base at V and 3 bases at J; junction bases unmatched: 5. Germline assignment: CDR1 SGHNT and CDR2 YYREEE (reference sequence). This CDR3 has 15 amino acids. DNA of the CDR3: TGTGCCAGCAGCTTGAAACTAGCGGGCCTCTACGAGCAGTACTTC. Encoded protein: CASSLKLAGLYEQYF.

This sequence joins TRBV29-1 and TRBJ2-5; 7 positions agree with TRBD1. V lost 8 bases, J lost 5 bases, and 5 bases stayed unmatched. The CDR3 has 11 residues. Germline loops: CDR1 SQVTM, CDR2 ANQGSEA. CDR3 protein: CSLARGETQYF. The CDR3 bases are TGCAGCCTGGCCAGGGGGGAGACCCAGTACTTC.